What follows are 5 T cell receptor beta chains derived from one specimen sequenced in a study of cytomegalovirus exposure and HLA in healthy donors. Researchers ran the PCR with 60 Vbeta and 13 Jbeta primers. Sequencing used immunoSEQ multiplex PCR; TCRdb keeps in-frame clones, though not all of them. The profile shows 65,000 to 95,000 clones, over 75% of them singletons. Source material: PBMCs. The receptors derive from a male donor in good health and CMV-seropositive.

Comments on this clone: Within the sample, other DNA sequences also encode this same CDR3. The chain couples TRBV18 to TRBJ1-1; 7 bases map to TRBD1. Germline V gene sequence: CDR1 KGHSH, CDR2 LQKENI. Losses at the gene ends were 3 bases for V and 1 base for J; bases not matched to a gene: 5. The CDR3 has 15 amino acids. DNA of the CDR3: TGTGCCAGCTCACCGCGACAGGGTAGGAACACTGAAGCTTTCTTT. Protein: CASSPRQGRNTEAFF.

This clone was detected only once. V and J are TRBV25-1 and TRBJ2-1; the match to TRBD1 covers 7 bases. The ends lost 2 bases at V and 6 bases at J; junction bases unmatched: 7. The germline V gene has CDR1 MGHDK and CDR2 SYGVNS. The CDR3 sequence is 15 residues long. The CDR3 spells CASSEKGRGFNEQFF. The CDR3 DNA follows: TGTGCCAGCAGTGAAAAGGGCAGGGGGTTCAATGAGCAGTTCTTC.

The rearrangement joins TRBV2 to TRBJ1-1; D is perhaps TRBD1 (6 bases). The germline V gene encodes CDR1 SNHLY and CDR2 FYNNEI. V gave up 4 bases and J gave up 5 bases, with 20 bases separating them. This CDR3 has 16 residues. CDR3 in DNA: TGTGCCAGCAGTGTAGGACAGCGACCCTTGGGTACTGAAGCTTTCTTT. Translated, it gives CASSVGQRPLGTEAFF.

The genes are TRBV6-1 and TRBJ2-4, with D unresolved. CDR3 length: 14 residues. Germline values: CDR1 MNHNS, CDR2 SASEGT. V lost 3 bases and J lost 0, with 6 bases in between. DNA for the CDR3: TGTGCCAGCAGTGAGATACTAGCCAAAAACATTCAGTACTTC. This sequence encodes CASSEILAKNIQYF.

V usage is TRBV5-1 and J usage is TRBJ1-5; D is possibly TRBD1 (5 bases). This CDR3 has 15 amino acids. V lost 0 bases to trimming and J lost 5 bases, with 12 bases between them. Germline lookup yields CDR1 SGHRS and CDR2 YFSETQ. CDR3 sequence (DNA): TGCGCCAGCAGCTTGGGTGGGGGGGAGTATCAGCCCCAGCATTTT. Amino acid sequence: CASSLGGGEYQPQHF.